One and the same sample provided the 12 T cell receptor beta chains below, sequenced in a study of shared clonotypes between healthy human individuals. Method: immunoSEQ multiplex PCR; TCRdb's copy keeps in-frame clones and lacks some. The data hold around 2,000,000 clones, with roughly 94% observed a single time. Naive CD8 cells comprised CD45RO-negative, CCR7-positively selected cells, excluding terminally differentiated effector memory CD45RA+ cells. The sequencing input was naive CD8+ T cells sorted from blood. All receptors derive from a man in his late teens or twenties in good health.

The genes are TRBV29-1 and TRBJ2-2, with a possible D match to TRBD1 (6 bases). CDR3 length: 12 residues. Germline V gene sequence: CDR1 SQVTM, CDR2 ANQGSEA. Trimming cost V 7 bases and J 6 bases, with 12 bases left between them. The CDR3 DNA sequence: TGCAGCGCTACAGGGTACGCCGGGGAGCTGTTTTTT. It encodes CSATGYAGELFF.

The rearrangement joins TRBV6-6 to TRBJ2-1; D is possibly TRBD1 or TRBD2 (6 bases each). V was cut by 5 bases and J by 8 bases, with 13 bases left in between. The germline V gene has CDR1 MNHNY and CDR2 SVGAGI (reference sequence). The CDR3 has 13 residues. CDR3 region: CASSSGGPDEQFF. The CDR3 DNA follows: TGTGCCAGCAGTAGTGGGGGGCCCGATGAGCAGTTCTTC.

Regarding this clone: Different DNA sequences within this sample yield the same CDR3. V is TRBV7-9 and J is TRBJ2-7; D not resolved. V was shortened by 4 bases and J by 2 bases, with 9 bases between the two germline ends. The CDR3 consists of 13 residues. Germline CDR1 reads SEHNR; CDR2 reads FQNEAQ (reference sequence). The CDR3 is CASSSRVAYEQYF. For the CDR3, the DNA is TGTGCCAGCAGCTCCCGAGTTGCCTACGAGCAGTACTTC.

This clone was found a few times. The chain uses TRBV4-3 and TRBJ2-1; TRBD2 aligns across 9 bases. Germline CDR1 LGHNA, CDR2 YSLEER. Trimming at V came to 1 base and at J to 3 bases, leaving 7 bases not matched to a gene. This CDR3 contains 17 residues. This CDR3 is CASSQAVAGVLYNEQFF. The CDR3 bases are TGCGCCAGCAGCCAAGCGGTAGCGGGAGTCCTCTACAATGAGCAGTTCTTC.

This sequence joins TRBV4-1 and TRBJ2-7; D might be TRBD2 (6 bases). CDR3 size: 17 residues. The V end was cut by 4 bases, the J end by 0 bases, with 19 bases between. The germline V gene encodes CDR1 MGHRA and CDR2 YSYEKL. CDR3 sequence (DNA): TGCGCCAGCAGCCCCCAAAGTGCGGGACTCGACTCCTACGAGCAGTACTTC. This codes for CASSPQSAGLDSYEQYF.

The rearrangement joins TRBV6-5 to TRBJ2-2; a weak D match, TRBD1 (6 bases). There are 15 residues in the CDR3. Trimming removed 2 bases from V and 6 bases from J, with 13 bases in between. CDR1 is MNHEY and CDR2 is SVGAGI in the germline V gene. The CDR3 nucleotides read TGTGCCAGCAGTTACCGGCCCAGGGGTTCCGGGGAGCTGTTTTTT. Translation gives CASSYRPRGSGELFF.

J is TRBJ1-6 and V is TRBV11-2, with D hard to call. Germline assignment: CDR1 SGHAT and CDR2 FQNNGV. The CDR3 loop spans 14 amino acids. The V and J ends lost 0 bases and 10 bases respectively, with 10 bases between them. The CDR3 here is CASSLEAGGSPLHF. In DNA form, the CDR3 reads TGTGCCAGCAGCTTAGAAGCGGGTGGGTCACCCCTCCACTTT.

The CDR3 DNA follows: TGTGCCAGCAGTCAAACCGCAATAGGATTTGACACCGGGGAGCTGTTTTTT. Protein: CASSQTAIGFDTGELFF. The V call is TRBV7-9, the J call TRBJ2-2; no firm D call. CDR1 is SEHNR and CDR2 is FQNEAQ in the germline V gene (reference sequence). This CDR3 comprises 17 residues. V lost 6 bases, J lost 3 bases, and 20 bases lay in between.

The V gene is TRBV4-3, the J gene TRBJ2-3; 7 bases agree with TRBD2. Germline V CDR1 and CDR2: LGHNA, YSLEER. This CDR3 spans 17 amino acids. V trimming: 0 bases; J trimming: 3 bases; junction bases outside the gene matches: 9. The CDR3 loop reads CASSQEVPGGRTDTQYF. CDR3 coding DNA: TGCGCCAGCAGCCAAGAAGTTCCGGGGGGTCGGACAGATACGCAGTATTTT.

The chain employs TRBV6-5 and TRBJ2-2, with D uncertain. V was trimmed by 4 bases and J by 7 bases, leaving 10 bases between them. Germline V lookup: CDR1 MNHEY, CDR2 SVGAGI. The CDR3 consists of 13 residues. CDR3 nucleotides: TGTGCCAGCAGTTTTGTAGGGATCGGGGAGCTGTTTTTT. Translated, it gives CASSFVGIGELFF.

V usage is TRBV5-1 and J usage is TRBJ1-5; a weak D match, TRBD1 (5 bases). V was cut by 4 bases and J by 0 bases, with 14 bases left in between. From germline, CDR1 is SGHRS and CDR2 YFSETQ. The length of the CDR3 is 16 residues. Written as DNA, the CDR3 is TGCGCCAGCAGCCCAGAGGGGACTCCTAGCAATCAGCCCCAGCATTTT. Its translation: CASSPEGTPSNQPQHF. The whole variable domain, remainder taken from reference TRBV5-1 and TRBJ1-5, is KAGVTQTPRYLIKTRGQQVTLSCSPISGHRSVSWYQQTPGQGLQFLFEYFSETQRNKGNFPGRFSGRQFSNSRSEMNVSTLELGDSALYLCASSPEGTPSNQPQHFGDGTRLSIL.

V is TRBV5-8 and J is TRBJ1-5; TRBD1 might be the D (5 bases). Per germline, CDR1 SGHTS and CDR2 YDEGEE. The CDR3 has 16 amino acids. V lost 1 base, J lost 4 bases, and 15 bases lay in between. CDR3 sequence reads: CASSLRLQAWNQPQHF. The CDR3, as DNA: TGTGCCAGCAGCTTGAGGCTACAGGCTTGGAATCAGCCCCAGCATTTT.